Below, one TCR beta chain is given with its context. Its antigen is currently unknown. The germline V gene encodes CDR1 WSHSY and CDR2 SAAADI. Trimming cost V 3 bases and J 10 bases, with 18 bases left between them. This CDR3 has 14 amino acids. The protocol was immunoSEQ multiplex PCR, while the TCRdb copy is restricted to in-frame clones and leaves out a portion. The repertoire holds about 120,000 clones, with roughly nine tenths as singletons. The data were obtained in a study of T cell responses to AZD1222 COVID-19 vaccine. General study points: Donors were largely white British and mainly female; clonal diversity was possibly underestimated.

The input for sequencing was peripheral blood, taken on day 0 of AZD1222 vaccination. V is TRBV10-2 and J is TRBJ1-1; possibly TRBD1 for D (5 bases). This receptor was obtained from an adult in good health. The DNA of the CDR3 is TGCGCCAGCAGTGAAACAGGCCGAACAGACGGAGCTTTCTTT. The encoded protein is CASSETGRTDGAFF.